The 21 T cell receptor beta chains below all came from one sample that was sequenced in a study of blood T cells in healthy people across ages (dated by TCRdb to between 2014 and 2017). The library was prepared using 5' RACE. Sequencing instrument: Illumina HiSeq 2500. A second PCR of 7 to 11 cycles was run with a J-beta primer mix and a sample-barcoded 5' primer. TCRdb reprocessing: public reads trimmed at Q25 with fastp, clones called with MiXCR, in-frame beta chains kept. Here each entry gathers all rows of one CDR3 protein and keeps the most common genes and DNA. The sample table shows roughly 680,000 distinct CDR3 sequences, and about 52% are seen once. Together, the top ten hold about a third of the sample. Sequencing was carried out using blood. The receptor set was obtained from a woman aged 55-75 years in good health.

The rearrangement joins TRBV6-2 or TRBV6-3 to TRBJ2-2; 12 bases line up with TRBD2. Germline V gene data show CDR1 as MNHEY and CDR2 as SVGEGT. Germline trimming cut 2 bases from V and 5 bases from J; bases unmatched to any gene: 3. The CDR3 extends over 16 amino acids. Here the CDR3 DNA reads TGTGCCAGCAGTTACCCGACTAGCGGGAGAACCGGGGAGCTGTTTTTT. Its protein product is CASSYPTSGRTGELFF.

The genes are TRBV30 and TRBJ1-2, with D uncertain. The CDR3 consists of 13 residues. Germline CDR1 GTSNPN, CDR2 SVGIG (reference sequence). V was cut by 0 bases and J by 6 bases, with 11 bases left in between. Written as DNA, the CDR3 is TGTGCCTGGAGTGTAAGCGGGGTAAATGGCTACACCTTC. Protein sequence: CAWSVSGVNGYTF.

J is TRBJ2-3 and V is TRBV9; the match to TRBD2 covers 10 bases. The CDR3 contains 16 residues. V lost 3 bases to trimming and J lost 0 bases; unmatched junction nucleotides: 4. Germline V gene sequence: CDR1 SGDLS, CDR2 YYNGEE. The CDR3 sequence: CASSALTSGSTDTQYF. Written as DNA, the CDR3 is TGTGCCAGCAGCGCTTTGACTAGCGGGAGCACAGATACGCAGTATTTT.

The chain uses TRBV20-1 and TRBJ1-5, with D unclear. V was shortened by 1 base and J by 1 base, with 8 bases between the two germline ends. This CDR3 comprises 14 residues. From germline, CDR1 is DFQATT and CDR2 SNEGSKA (reference sequence). The CDR3 loop is CSARGGKSNQPQHF. The CDR3 nucleotides are TGCAGTGCTAGAGGAGGGAAGAGCAATCAGCCCCAGCATTTT.

The chain joins TRBV6-2 or TRBV6-3 to TRBJ2-7, with D perhaps being TRBD1 or TRBD2 (6 bases each). The CDR3 length is 19 residues. The V gene's germline CDR1 is MNHEY and CDR2 SVGEGT. Trimming cost V 6 bases and J 0 bases, with 27 bases left between them. CDR3 nucleotides: TGTGCCAGCAGAAGAGCGGTTTCCACGGGGGCCAGGAGCTCCTACGAGCAGTACTTC. Translation gives CASRRAVSTGARSSYEQYF.

The chain has TRBV7-2 and TRBJ1-4; D uncertain. Germline-derived CDR1 and CDR2 are SGHTA and FQGNSA. The CDR3 covers 14 residues. Trimming shortened V by 5 bases and J by 2 bases, and 9 bases separated the two germline ends. The CDR3, as DNA: TGTGCCAGCAGCCGAGCTGCGACTAATGAAAAACTGTTTTTT. This sequence encodes CASSRAATNEKLFF. Together with reference TRBV7-2 and TRBJ1-4, the CDR3 gives the full variable domain: GAGVSQSPSNKVTEKGKDVELRCDPISGHTALYWYRQSLGQGLEFLIYFQGNSAPDKSGLPSDRFSAERTGGSVSTLTIQRTQQEDSAVYLCASSRAATNEKLFFGSGTQLSVL.

This rearrangement joins TRBV11-3 to TRBJ2-1; tentatively, D is TRBD2 (6 bases). This CDR3 contains 18 residues. Germline V gene sequence: CDR1 SGHNT, CDR2 YENEEA. With 2 bases removed from V and 5 bases from J, the gap between germline ends came to 22 bases. CDR3 sequence reads: CASSLSFGRGWLDNEQFF. The CDR3 DNA follows: TGTGCCAGCAGCTTAAGTTTCGGGCGGGGATGGTTGGACAATGAGCAGTTCTTC.

V usage is TRBV6-2 or TRBV6-3 and J usage is TRBJ2-1; 10 nucleotides match TRBD2. This CDR3 spans 20 amino acids. V shed 2 bases and J 4 bases; nucleotides not matched to a gene: 17. Germline CDR1 and CDR2: MNHEY and SVGEGT. This CDR3 is CASSYRTGSGRASHYNEQFF. The CDR3 coding sequence is TGTGCCAGCAGTTACCGTACAGGAAGCGGGAGGGCGTCTCATTACAATGAGCAGTTCTTC.

The chain joins TRBV2 to TRBJ2-4; the D call may be TRBD1 or TRBD2 (6 bases each). With 2 bases removed from V and 13 bases from J, the gap between germline ends came to 21 bases. This CDR3 comprises 15 residues. Germline CDR1 SNHLY, CDR2 FYNNEI. CDR3 bases: TGTGCCAGCAGTGAACGGGGACAAAGGGGGGATGAGCAGTACTTC. It translates to CASSERGQRGDEQYF. Drawing the rest from reference TRBV2 and TRBJ2-4, the complete variable domain is EPEVTQTPSHQVTQMGQEVILRCVPISNHLYFYWYRQILGQKVEFLVSFYNNEISEKSEIFDDQFSVERPDGSNFTLKIRSTKLEDSAMYFCASSERGQRGDEQYFGAGTRLSVL.

This chain joins TRBV4-3 and TRBJ1-6, with 7 bases fitting TRBD1. The CDR3 has 15 amino acids. V lost 3 bases, J lost 10 bases, and 9 bases stayed unmatched. Germline loops: CDR1 LGHNA, CDR2 YSLEER. The CDR3 nucleotides read TGCGCCAGCAGCCAGGATGCGGGACAGAGATCACCCCTCCACTTT. As protein: CASSQDAGQRSPLHF.

The chain couples TRBV9 to TRBJ2-4; D is undetermined. Germline CDR1 SGDLS, CDR2 YYNGEE. The CDR3 contains 13 residues. Trimming cost V 5 bases and J 2 bases, with 8 bases left between them. The CDR3 region is CASRVSPKNIQYF. CDR3 nucleotides: TGTGCCAGCAGAGTGAGTCCCAAAAACATTCAGTACTTC. Filled out from reference TRBV9 and TRBJ2-4, the complete variable domain reads DSGVTQTPKHLITATGQRVTLRCSPRSGDLSVYWYQQSLDQGLQFLIQYYNGEERAKGNILERFSAQQFPDLHSELNLSSLELGDSALYFCASRVSPKNIQYFGAGTRLSVL.

The chain is built from TRBV4-1 and TRBJ1-4; 7 bases are shared with TRBD1. The CDR3 is 16 residues long. CDR1 and CDR2 from the germline V gene are MGHRA and YSYEKL. V shed 3 bases, J shed 4 bases, and the junction held 8 bases outside the gene matches. In DNA form, the CDR3 reads TGCGCCAGCAGCCAGGGGGTAGACAGGGATAATGAAAAACTGTTTTTT. Translating it yields CASSQGVDRDNEKLFF.

CDR3 bases: TGTGCCAGCAGCCGCGACAGGAGTGAGCAGTACTTC. Translating gives CASSRDRSEQYF. J is TRBJ2-1 and V is TRBV7-2; D is possibly TRBD1 (6 bases). The tail of the sequence fits TRBJ2-7 better, so the J call may be wrong. The CDR3 has 12 residues. Germline V gene sequence: CDR1 SGHTA, CDR2 FQGNSA.

The rearrangement uses TRBV7-3 and TRBJ2-1; 11 nucleotides line up with TRBD2. This CDR3 is built from 15 residues. The ends lost 5 bases at V and 6 bases at J; junction bases unmatched: 6. Germline V lookup: CDR1 SGHTA, CDR2 FQGTGA. DNA for the CDR3: TGTGCCAGCAGCAAGACTAGCGGGAAGGTCAATGAGCAGTTCTTC. Residues: CASSKTSGKVNEQFF. Combining the CDR3 with reference TRBV7-3 and TRBJ2-1 gives the whole variable domain GAGVSQTPSNKVTEKGKYVELRCDPISGHTALYWYRQSLGQGPEFLIYFQGTGAADDSGLPNDRFFAVRPEGSVSTLKIQRTERGDSAVYLCASSKTSGKVNEQFFGPGTRLTVL.

V usage is TRBV7-2 and J usage is TRBJ2-7; 8 bases fit TRBD2. With 0 bases clipped from V and 0 bases from J, the junction kept 7 bases outside the gene matches. The CDR3 has 17 amino acids. Per the germline V gene, CDR1 is SGHTA and CDR2 is FQGNSA. The CDR3: CASSLALRSGGSYEQYF. Here the CDR3 DNA reads TGTGCCAGCAGCTTAGCGCTAAGGAGCGGGGGCTCCTACGAGCAGTACTTC.

V and J are TRBV30 and TRBJ2-5; TRBD2 might be the D (5 bases). The assigned J gene may be wrong: the sequence end matches TRBJ2-4 better. The germline CDR1 and CDR2 sequences are GTSNPN and SVGIG (reference sequence). The CDR3 runs 14 residues. CDR3 residues: CAWSPSVGRDIQYF. The CDR3 bases are TGTGCCTGGAGTCCGTCCGTAGGGCGGGACATTCAGTACTTC.

This clonotype was seen a few times. This chain connects TRBV4-3 to TRBJ1-6; D unclear. This CDR3 spans 16 amino acids. V was clipped by 1 base and J by 0 bases, with 7 bases between them. Germline V gene lookup returns CDR1 LGHNA and CDR2 YSLEER. DNA of the CDR3: TGCGCCAGCAGCCAAGCTGCGAGCTCCTATAATTCACCCCTCCACTTT. It codes for CASSQAASSYNSPLHF.

Only a few counts were recorded for this clonotype. The V call is TRBV21-1, the J call TRBJ2-4. The J call may be incorrect, as the DNA end agrees better with TRBJ2-7. TRBV21-1 is described as a pseudogene. The CDR3 is made up of 14 amino acids. This chain's CDR3 is CASRQRTPLHEQYF. In nucleotides, the CDR3 is TGTGCCAGCCGCCAAAGGACACCTCTGCACGAGCAGTACTTC.

The chain recombines TRBV10-3 with TRBJ2-5; 8 bases map to TRBD2. Trimming cost V 10 bases and J 5 bases; bases outside gene matches: 12. This CDR3 comprises 14 residues. Looked up from germline, CDR1 is ENHRY and CDR2 is SYGVKD. CDR3 protein: CATGSGRARETQYF. In nucleotides, the CDR3 is TGTGCCACAGGATCCGGGAGGGCCCGGGAGACCCAGTACTTC.

A remark on this clonotype: A read error may account for a junction end that differs from germline. This chain links TRBV7-9 with TRBJ1-1; 7 positions match TRBD1. The CDR3 consists of 12 residues. CDR1 is SEHNR and CDR2 is FQNEAQ in the germline V gene (reference sequence). The CDR3 DNA follows: TGTGCCAGCGACAGGGCCCGAACTGCAGCTTTCTTT. Its translation: CASDRARTAAFF.

About this clonotype itself: A much larger clone is a single base away; this may be a read error. The chain recombines TRBV15 with TRBJ2-2, with D possibly being TRBD2 (6 bases). The CDR3 is 14 amino acids. The germline CDR1 and CDR2 sequences are LNHNV and YYDKDF (reference sequence). CDR3 nucleotides: TGTGCCACCAGCAGAGAGAGGGTTGGCGGGAAGCTGTTTTTT. It encodes CATSRERVGGKLFF.